One and the same sample provided the 29 T cell receptor beta chains below, sequenced in a study of T cells in Graves' hyperthyroidism and ophthalmopathy. TCR beta CDR3 sequences were amplified from RNA transcripts. In the first-round RT-PCR of the TCR CDR3, the HTBI primer set was used. TCRdb processed the multiplex PCR reads anew with MiXCR; each CDR3 protein has one entry. The sample consists of about 640,000 distinct CDR3 sequences, less than 25% of them appearing once. The sequenced sample consisted of blood. Receptor source: a man younger than 40 with Graves' ophthalmopathy.

This clonotype showed up just a few times. The CDR3 DNA follows: TGTGCCAGCAGTTACAATGGGGTATCTAGCACAGATACGCAGTATTTT. Protein product: CASSYNGVSSTDTQYF. The V call is TRBV6-5, the J call TRBJ2-3; D unclear. The germline gives CDR1 MNHEY, CDR2 SVGAGI. This CDR3 comprises 16 residues. Trimming removed 2 bases from V and 0 bases from J, with 12 bases in between.

This rearrangement joins TRBV7-9 to TRBJ2-3, with 8 positions matching TRBD2. Germline V gene data show CDR1 as SEHNR and CDR2 as FQNEAQ (reference sequence). V lost 1 base, J lost 2 bases, and 17 bases stayed unmatched. This CDR3 comprises 20 residues. CDR3 coding DNA: TGTGCCAGCAGCTTAGGGGCAGGGAGAAGAACTAGCGGACACACAGATACGCAGTATTTT. Translating it yields CASSLGAGRRTSGHTDTQYF.

A single count supports this clonotype. V usage is TRBV6-5 and J usage is TRBJ2-7; D is uncertain. Germline V gene lookup returns CDR1 MNHEY and CDR2 SVGAGI. The germline V and J ends were trimmed by 6 bases and 0 bases, with 12 bases remaining between them. The CDR3 contains 14 residues. The DNA for the CDR3 is TGTGCCAGCAGCTCCTCACTGACCTCCTACGAGCAGTACTTC. Its protein product is CASSSSLTSYEQYF.

In regard to this clonotype: One end of the junction varies from germline; a read error may be responsible. The rearrangement links TRBV6-2 or TRBV6-3 to TRBJ2-5, with 11 bases matching TRBD2. The CDR3 covers 19 residues. Germline V gives CDR1 MNHEY, CDR2 SVGEGT. The CDR3 region has the DNA TGTGCCAGCAGTGCAGACAGGGTCTTAGCGGGAGGGCCAATAGAGACCCAATACTTC. Translation: CASSADRVLAGGPIETQYF.

The V gene is TRBV2, the J gene TRBJ1-1; 9 bases are shared with TRBD1. The V and J ends lost 5 bases and 0 bases, in that order; junction bases with no gene match: 10. Germline loops: CDR1 SNHLY, CDR2 FYNNEI. The CDR3 has 17 amino acids. Written as DNA, the CDR3 is TGTGCCAGCAGTAATATTCCGGGACAGGGTATGAACACTGAAGCTTTCTTT. It is translated as CASSNIPGQGMNTEAFF.

There are a few counts of this clonotype. The CDR3 loop reads CASSPWREVRGTGELFF. The DNA for the CDR3 is TGTGCCAGCAGCCCATGGCGGGAGGTTAGGGGCACCGGGGAGCTGTTTTTT. The V call is TRBV11-2, the J call TRBJ2-2, with 8 bases that match TRBD2. J was trimmed by 4 bases and V by 5 bases; bases with no gene match: 12. The CDR3 contains 17 residues. Germline CDR1 is SGHAT and CDR2 is FQNNGV. Complete variable domain (other parts from reference TRBV11-2 and TRBJ2-2): EAGVAQSPRYKIIEKRQSVAFWCNPISGHATLYWYQQILGQGPKLLIQFQNNGVVDDSQLPKDRFSAERLKGVDSTLKIQPAKLEDSAVYLCASSPWREVRGTGELFFGEGSRLTVL.

The V and J genes are TRBV4-1 and TRBJ2-1, with no clear D. Trimming took 3 bases from V and 0 from J, leaving 12 bases between them. This CDR3 contains 16 residues. CDR1 is MGHRA, CDR2 YSYEKL, per germline. The DNA of the CDR3 is TGCGCCAGCAGCCAGGCCGGAGAAATCTCCTACAATGAGCAGTTCTTC. Its translation is CASSQAGEISYNEQFF.

This clonotype turned up a few times. J is TRBJ1-4 and V is TRBV28; 7 bases are a match to TRBD1. The CDR3 extends over 15 amino acids. Germline CDR1 MDHEN, CDR2 SYDVKM. V lost 4 bases to trimming and J lost 14 bases; unmatched junction nucleotides: 16. The CDR3 sequence: CASSSIRHRGPPLFF. The DNA for the CDR3 is TGTGCCAGCAGTTCAATACGCCACAGGGGCCCTCCCCTGTTTTTT.

The chain employs TRBV20-1 and TRBJ1-1; no definite D call. Germline CDR1 reads DFQATT; CDR2 reads SNEGSKA (reference sequence). Deletions cut 1 base from V and 5 bases from J, with 5 bases between. This CDR3 comprises 11 residues. CDR3 nucleotide sequence: TGCAGTGCTAGAGTAGGAACTGAAGCTTTCTTT. Its protein is CSARVGTEAFF.

The chain employs TRBV20-1 and TRBJ2-1; weak D call: TRBD1 (6 bases). V dropped 6 bases and J dropped 1 base, with 10 bases sitting between them. CDR3 size: 13 residues. CDR1 and CDR2 (germline): DFQATT, SNEGSKA (reference sequence). The CDR3 region has the DNA TGCAGTGCCATAACAGGGTCCTACAATGAGCAGTTCTTC. Protein sequence: CSAITGSYNEQFF.

This clonotype turned up a few times. The chain employs TRBV6-1 and TRBJ2-3; D might be TRBD1 (6 bases). The CDR3 totals 15 residues. Germline V gives CDR1 MNHNS, CDR2 SASEGT. The V end lost 3 bases, the J end lost 1 base, and 11 bases lay between the germline ends. In DNA, the CDR3 is TGTGCCAGCAGTGATGTAGGGGGACGCACAGATACGCAGTATTTT. This encodes CASSDVGGRTDTQYF.

This rearrangement joins TRBV7-2 to TRBJ2-4, with 8 bases identical to TRBD1. Germline CDR1 is SGHTA and CDR2 is FQGNSA. V was pared by 3 bases and J by 9 bases, with 4 bases of the junction left unmatched. The CDR3 has 13 amino acids. CDR3 DNA: TGTGCCAGCAGCTTGGACAGGGTCGGCATTCAGTACTTC. It encodes CASSLDRVGIQYF.

This clonotype has more than one count but fewer than ten. This chain links TRBV6-2 or TRBV6-3 with TRBJ2-7; the match to TRBD1 covers 9 bases. This CDR3 is built from 13 residues. J gave up 6 bases and V 4 bases, and 4 bases lay outside the gene matches. CDR1 and CDR2 from the germline V gene are MNHEY and SVGEGT. The CDR3 is CASSWTGETEQYF. The CDR3 bases are TGTGCCAGCAGTTGGACAGGGGAAACCGAGCAGTACTTC.

This clonotype was counted at least ten times. The chain links TRBV12-3 or TRBV12-4 to TRBJ2-7; TRBD1 matches at 10 bases. The CDR3 consists of 15 residues. V gave up 3 bases and J gave up 2 bases; unmatched junction bases: 4. CDR3 region: CASSFPGQGTYEQYF. The CDR3 coding sequence is TGTGCCAGCAGTTTCCCGGGACAGGGGACCTACGAGCAGTACTTC.

This clonotype was recorded many times. The gene calls are TRBV3-1 and TRBJ2-1; 11 bases map to TRBD2. Germline V gene lookup returns CDR1 LGHDT and CDR2 YNNKEL (reference sequence). The CDR3 covers 17 residues. V dropped 0 bases and J dropped 8; count of bases not matched to a gene: 9. CDR3 loop: CASSQDWLAGGPDEQFF. The CDR3 nucleotides read TGTGCCAGCAGCCAAGATTGGCTAGCGGGAGGCCCCGATGAGCAGTTCTTC.

V and J are TRBV5-1 and TRBJ2-3, with 9 bases lining up with TRBD2. Germline CDR1 SGHRS, CDR2 YFSETQ. Trimming at V came to 4 bases and at J to 4 bases, leaving 10 bases not matched to a gene. The CDR3 extends over 16 amino acids. CDR3 sequence: CASSLGVAGVSDTQYF. The CDR3 DNA is TGCGCCAGCAGCCTCGGCGTAGCGGGAGTGTCAGATACGCAGTATTTT.

This clonotype appeared once. This CDR3 reads CASSSDITEQYF. CDR3 DNA sequence: TGTGCCAGCAGTTCGGACATTACCGAGCAGTACTTC. The chain uses TRBV2 and TRBJ2-7, with D maybe TRBD1 (5 bases). Germline CDR1 and CDR2: SNHLY and FYNNEI. Trimming cost V 5 bases and J 6 bases, with 11 bases left between them. The CDR3 has 12 amino acids. Variable domain in full (rest from reference TRBV2 and TRBJ2-7): EPEVTQTPSHQVTQMGQEVILRCVPISNHLYFYWYRQILGQKVEFLVSFYNNEISEKSEIFDDQFSVERPDGSNFTLKIRSTKLEDSAMYFCASSSDITEQYFGPGTRLTVT.

The chain uses TRBV28 and TRBJ2-3; TRBD2 aligns across 15 bases. CDR3 length equals 17 residues. The V gene end was trimmed by 2 bases and the J gene end by 5 bases; junction bases not matched to a gene: 5. The germline V gene has CDR1 MDHEN and CDR2 SYDVKM. The CDR3 bases are TGTGCCAGCAGTTTACTGGGACTAGCGGGAGGTTTAGATACGCAGTATTTT. It translates to CASSLLGLAGGLDTQYF.

The V call is TRBV25-1, the J call TRBJ2-2; the D gene could be TRBD1 or TRBD2 (5 bases each). The germline V and J ends were trimmed by 5 bases and 7 bases, with 8 bases remaining between them. CDR3 length: 12 residues. Germline V lookup: CDR1 MGHDK, CDR2 SYGVNS. The CDR3 loop reads CASSRGGGELFF. For the CDR3, the DNA is TGTGCCAGCAGTCGGGGCGGCGGGGAGCTGTTTTTT. Drawing the rest from reference TRBV25-1 and TRBJ2-2, the complete variable domain is EADIYQTPRYLVIGTGKKITLECSQTMGHDKMYWYQQDPGMELHLIHYSYGVNSTEKGDLSSESTVSRIRTEHFPLTLESARPSHTSQYLCASSRGGGELFFGEGSRLTVL.

The chain employs TRBV10-3 and TRBJ1-1; D may be TRBD1 (6 bases). The CDR3 runs 13 residues. Germline V gene lookup returns CDR1 ENHRY and CDR2 SYGVKD. CDR3 protein: CANRMDRNTEAFF. CDR3 DNA sequence: TGTGCTAACCGAATGGACAGGAACACTGAAGCTTTCTTT.

The sample holds many counts of this clonotype. The rearrangement joins TRBV28 to TRBJ2-3; possibly TRBD1 or TRBD2 for D (5 bases each). The CDR3 runs 14 residues. V lost 5 bases, J lost 6 bases, and 15 bases lay in between. Germline V gene data show CDR1 as MDHEN and CDR2 as SYDVKM. Here the CDR3 DNA reads TGTGCCAGCAGTCCCAGGGACGGATGGGATACGCAGTATTTT. Translating it yields CASSPRDGWDTQYF.

The genes are TRBV7-9 and TRBJ2-1; no firm D call. Germline loops: CDR1 SEHNR, CDR2 FQNEAQ (reference sequence). V was pared by 5 bases and J by 5 bases, with 19 bases between. This CDR3 spans 16 amino acids. CDR3: CASSPFGERDNNEQFF. CDR3 DNA sequence: TGTGCCAGCAGCCCCTTTGGAGAGCGAGATAACAATGAGCAGTTCTTC.

This clonotype was recorded a few times. The V gene is TRBV13, the J gene TRBJ2-7; TRBD1 matches at 7 bases. The CDR3 extends over 18 amino acids. J was trimmed by 0 bases and V by 1 base; bases with no gene match: 12. The germline gives CDR1 PRHDT, CDR2 FYEKMQ (reference sequence). The chain's CDR3 is CASSLEGLGGPSSYEQYF. CDR3 in DNA: TGTGCCAGCAGCTTAGAAGGTCTAGGGGGCCCTAGCTCCTACGAGCAGTACTTC.

This clonotype has ten or more counts. The V and J genes are TRBV28 and TRBJ2-1, with no clear D. Trimming took 5 bases from V and 3 from J, leaving 14 bases between them. Germline loops: CDR1 MDHEN, CDR2 SYDVKM. CDR3 length: 15 residues. CDR3 amino acids: CASSGSGGVYNEQFF. The CDR3 DNA sequence: TGTGCCAGCAGTGGGTCTGGCGGAGTCTACAATGAGCAGTTCTTC. The whole variable domain, remainder taken from reference TRBV28 and TRBJ2-1, is DVKVTQSSRYLVKRTGEKVFLECVQDMDHENMFWYRQDPGLGLRLIYFSYDVKMKEKGDIPEGYSVSREKKERFSLILESASTNQTSMYLCASSGSGGVYNEQFFGPGTRLTVL.

Comment on this clonotype: Given a much more abundant clone one base away, this may be a read error. The CDR3 loop reads CASSLEAIGHYEQYF. As DNA, the CDR3 is TGTGCCAGCAGCTTAGAGGCCATCGGGCACTACGAGCAGTACTTC. V and J are TRBV7-8 and TRBJ2-7; no definite D call. There are 15 residues in the CDR3. The germline CDR1 and CDR2 sequences are SGHVS and FQNEAQ. Trimming left V 1 base short and J 3 bases short, with 13 bases between.

This clonotype was counted ten times or more. The gene calls are TRBV12-3 or TRBV12-4 and TRBJ1-5, with a weak D call TRBD1 (6 bases). The CDR3 is 14 amino acids. Trimming left V 2 bases short and J 4 bases short, with 9 bases between. The CDR3 coding sequence is TGTGCCAGCAGTTTAAGGGGGGAGAATCAGCCCCAGCATTTT. It specifies CASSLRGENQPQHF.

This clonotype came up a few times. J is TRBJ1-5 and V is TRBV5-1; D not certain. Germline V gives CDR1 SGHRS, CDR2 YFSETQ. The ends were cut back, 0 bases at V and 3 bases at J, with 10 bases in the middle. The CDR3 runs 15 residues. The CDR3 DNA is TGCGCCAGCAGCTTGGAGGGCAGATTCAATCAGCCCCAGCATTTT. Its translation is CASSLEGRFNQPQHF.

The CDR3 reads CASSYNGADLRYTGELFF. CDR3 nucleotides: TGTGCCAGCAGTTACAACGGGGCAGATTTGCGATACACCGGGGAGCTGTTTTTT. The V call is TRBV6-9, the J call TRBJ2-2; D possibly uses TRBD1 or TRBD2 (5 bases each). Germline V gene sequence: CDR1 MNHGY, CDR2 SVAAGI. V lost 3 bases and J 3 bases, leaving 20 bases between the germline ends. This CDR3 comprises 18 residues.

This clonotype was counted a few times. The CDR3 nucleotides are TGTGCCAGCAGTTTAACAGGGGTATCTGGGGCCAACGTCCTGACTTTC. Amino acids: CASSLTGVSGANVLTF. V usage is TRBV28 and J usage is TRBJ2-6, with 7 bases lining up with TRBD1. Germline lookup yields CDR1 MDHEN and CDR2 SYDVKM. With V trimmed by 2 bases and J by 1 base, 2 bases remained unmatched. CDR3 length: 16 amino acids.